This T cell receptor (beta chain) was sequenced in a study of shared clonotypes between healthy human individuals. In this sample, this clone turned up once. The assay ran at deep level. Unsorted PBMC DNA went through sequencing on ten immunoSEQ deep assay plates. Repertoires were generated with immunoSEQ multiplex PCR, while TCRdb's copy carries only in-frame clones and drops some. Seen here are 450,000 to 600,000 clones, 65% to 80% observed once, and the top ten hold approximately 12%. This TCR came from a woman in her forties in good health. Some clones in this sample may be carry-over from other donors' samples. The sample was PBMCs.

For the CDR3, the DNA is TGCGCCAGCAGCTTGACAGGGGGGCTGGACGAGCAGTACTTC. Translating gives CASSLTGGLDEQYF. V and J are TRBV5-1 and TRBJ2-5; TRBD1 matches at 8 bases. The DNA matches TRBJ2-7 better at its end, which makes the J call doubtful. The CDR3 loop spans 14 amino acids. Per the germline V gene, CDR1 is SGHRS and CDR2 is YFSETQ.